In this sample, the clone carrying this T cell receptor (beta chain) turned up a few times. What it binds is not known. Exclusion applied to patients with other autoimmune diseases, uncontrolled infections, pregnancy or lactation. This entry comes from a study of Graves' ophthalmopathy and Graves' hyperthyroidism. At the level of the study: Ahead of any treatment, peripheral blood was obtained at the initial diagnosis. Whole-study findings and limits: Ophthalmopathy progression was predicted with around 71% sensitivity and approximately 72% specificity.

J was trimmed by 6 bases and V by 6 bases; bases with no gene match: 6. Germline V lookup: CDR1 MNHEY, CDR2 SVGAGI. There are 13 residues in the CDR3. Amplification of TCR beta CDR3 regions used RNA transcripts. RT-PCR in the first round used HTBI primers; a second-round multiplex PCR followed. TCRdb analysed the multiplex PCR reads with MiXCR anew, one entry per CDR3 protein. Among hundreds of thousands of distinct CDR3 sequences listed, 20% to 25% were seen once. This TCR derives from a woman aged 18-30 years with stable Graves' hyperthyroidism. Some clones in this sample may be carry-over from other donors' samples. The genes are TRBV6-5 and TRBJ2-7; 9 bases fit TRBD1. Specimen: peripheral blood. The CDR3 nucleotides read TGTGCCAGCAGCTATAAGACAGGGGGCGAGCAGTACTTC. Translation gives CASSYKTGGEQYF.